This T cell receptor (beta chain) came from a study of T cells after yellow fever vaccination. Trimming took 4 bases from V and 3 from J, leaving 15 bases between them. CDR3 length: 15 residues. CDR1 and CDR2 from the germline V gene are LGHDT and YNNKEL (reference sequence). TCRdb re-derived calls from the 5' RACE reads in MiXCR, one entry per CDR3 protein. The table includes 500,000 to 650,000 distinct CDR3 sequences, roughly a sixth detected once. This sample comprised PBMCs, obtained more than 4 days after the first yellow fever vaccination. This receptor was identified in a man aged 18 to 29 who received the YFV17D yellow fever vaccine. The J gene is TRBJ2-5, the V gene TRBV3-1; D might be TRBD2 (5 bases). CDR3 in amino acids: CASSPHELREETQYF. The CDR3 DNA sequence: TGTGCCAGCAGCCCCCATGAGCTGAGGGAAGAGACCCAGTACTTC.